Below, 7 T cell receptor beta chains from the same sample are listed, as sequenced in a study of T cell repertoires in ileal Crohn's disease. Method: immunoSEQ multiplex PCR; TCRdb's copy keeps in-frame clones and lacks some. The repertoire holds roughly 13,000 clones, 70% to 90% seen once, with roughly 18% in the top ten. Time point here: neoterminal ileum biopsy at postoperative endoscopy, about 6 months after surgery. The sequenced sample consisted of ileal tissue. These receptors were taken from an adult with Crohn's disease.

This chain links TRBV29-1 with TRBJ2-1; possibly TRBD2 for D (6 bases). V was cut by 7 bases and J by 0 bases, with 10 bases left in between. The CDR3 loop spans 13 amino acids. Germline V gene lookup returns CDR1 SQVTM and CDR2 ANQGSEA. The CDR3 sequence is CSGGLSSYNEQFF. The CDR3 bases are TGCAGCGGGGGACTGAGCTCCTACAATGAGCAGTTCTTC.

The gene calls are TRBV28 and TRBJ1-2; TRBD1 is a possible D gene (6 bases). Germline CDR1 is MDHEN and CDR2 is SYDVKM. Trimming took 6 bases from V and 7 from J, leaving 9 bases between them. The CDR3 sequence is 11 residues long. The DNA for the CDR3 is TGTGCCAGCAGGGGGGGGCTTGGCTACACCTTC. Its translation: CASRGGLGYTF.

The chain has TRBV11-2 and TRBJ2-3, with D maybe TRBD2 (5 bases). Trimming removed 0 bases from V and 1 base from J, with 8 bases in between. This CDR3 has 15 residues. Germline-derived CDR1 and CDR2 are SGHAT and FQNNGV. CDR3 sequence: CASSLDWGGTDTQYF. The CDR3 nucleotides are TGTGCCAGCAGCTTAGATTGGGGAGGCACAGATACGCAGTATTTT.

This chain connects TRBV4-1 to TRBJ2-1; 11 positions agree with TRBD2. Looked up from germline, CDR1 is MGHRA and CDR2 is YSYEKL. Germline trimming cut 2 bases from V and 8 bases from J; bases unmatched to any gene: 11. This CDR3 spans 17 amino acids. The chain's CDR3 is CASSQHITSGSGYEQFF. The CDR3, as DNA: TGCGCCAGCAGCCAACATATTACTAGCGGGAGTGGCTATGAGCAGTTCTTC.

The J gene is TRBJ2-2, the V gene TRBV4-3; TRBD1 aligns across 8 bases. V lost 0 bases to trimming and J lost 0 bases; unmatched junction nucleotides: 6. Germline V CDR1 and CDR2: LGHNA, YSLEER. CDR3 length equals 18 residues. In DNA, the CDR3 is TGCGCCAGCAGCCAAGAGGACAGGGAAGGGCCGAACACCGGGGAGCTGTTTTTT. Translation gives CASSQEDREGPNTGELFF.

V and J are TRBV28 and TRBJ1-2, with 7 bases aligning to TRBD1. The CDR3 consists of 12 residues. Germline V lookup: CDR1 MDHEN, CDR2 SYDVKM. The ends lost 6 bases at V and 5 bases at J; junction bases unmatched: 3. CDR3 sequence reads: CASSLGQYGYTF. As DNA, the CDR3 is TGTGCCAGCAGCCTGGGACAGTATGGCTACACCTTC.

The chain carries TRBV4-3 and TRBJ1-5; D ambiguous. V shed 1 base and J shed 4 bases, with 5 bases lying between them. Germline CDR1 reads LGHNA; CDR2 reads YSLEER. This CDR3 spans 13 amino acids. The CDR3 bases are TGCGCCAGCAGCCAAGTTCTGAATCAGCCCCAGCATTTT. It encodes CASSQVLNQPQHF.